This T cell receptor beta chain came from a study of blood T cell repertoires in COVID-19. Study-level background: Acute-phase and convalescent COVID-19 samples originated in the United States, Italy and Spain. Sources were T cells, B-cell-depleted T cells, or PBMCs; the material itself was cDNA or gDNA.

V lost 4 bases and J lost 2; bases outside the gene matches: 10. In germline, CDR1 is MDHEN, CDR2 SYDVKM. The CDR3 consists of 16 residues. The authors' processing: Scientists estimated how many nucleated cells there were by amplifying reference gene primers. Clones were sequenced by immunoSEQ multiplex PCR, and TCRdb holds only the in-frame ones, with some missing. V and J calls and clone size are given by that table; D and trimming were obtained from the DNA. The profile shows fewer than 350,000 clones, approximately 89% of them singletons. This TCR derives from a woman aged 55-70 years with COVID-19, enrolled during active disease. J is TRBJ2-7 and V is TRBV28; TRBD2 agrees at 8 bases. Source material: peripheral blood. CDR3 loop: CASSSNERGLPYEQYF. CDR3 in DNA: TGTGCCAGCAGTTCAAACGAGCGGGGGCTCCCCTACGAGCAGTACTTC.